A selection of T cell receptor beta chains follows, all from one sample in a study of T cell repertoires in cytomegalovirus infection. One entry per CDR3 protein, called by TCRdb with MiXCR from the reads. The table lists 600,000 to 800,000 distinct CDR3 sequences, less than 25% of them singletons, with under 8.5% in the top ten. Input material: CD8+ T cells from PBMCs. The receptors stem from a human donor in good health (CMV status not recorded). Some clones in this sample may be carry-over from other donors' samples. The CDR3 runs from the conserved cysteine through the conserved F or W. The D gene is left open where the match is weak. The size entry is marked missing in some rows and otherwise reads once, few, many or a size class.

clone size,D gene,J gene,V gene,CDR3 protein,CDR3 DNA
-,-,TRBJ2-2,TRBV28,CASSSARTSYGRTNTGELFF,TGTGCCAGCAGTTCCGCTCGAACTAGCTACGGACGGACGAACACCGGGGAGCTGTTTTTT
-,-,TRBJ1-2,TRBV5-4,CASALRREKHYGYTF,TGTGCCAGCGCATTAAGGAGGGAAAAACACTATGGCTACACCTTC
-,TRBD2,TRBJ2-1,TRBV4-1,CASSQLLAGEDEQFF,TGCGCCAGCAGCCAACTACTAGCGGGGGAGGATGAGCAGTTCTTC
few,TRBD2,TRBJ2-7,TRBV6-6,CASSYSRGAFYEQYF,TGTGCCAGCAGTTACTCGCGGGGGGCCTTCTACGAGCAGTACTTC
few,-,TRBJ1-1,TRBV4-1,CASSQDNTVEAFF,TGCGCCAGCAGCCAAGATAACACCGTTGAAGCTTTCTTT
-,-,TRBJ2-7,TRBV14,CASSQDNNRPIYEQYF,TGTGCCAGCAGCCAAGATAATAACAGGCCGATCTACGAGCAGTACTTC
-,-,TRBJ1-6,TRBV20-1,CSAGTEDSPLHF,TGCAGTGCTGGGACGGAGGATTCACCCCTCCACTTT
many,-,TRBJ1-1,TRBV28,CASSFLERGNTEAFF,TGTGCCAGCAGTTTTCTCGAGCGAGGGAACACTGAAGCTTTCTTT
once,-,TRBJ1-1,TRBV6-2/TRBV6-3,CASSDWTPSEAFF,TGTGCCAGCAGCGACTGGACACCAAGTGAAGCTTTCTTT
-,-,TRBJ2-5,TRBV7-3,CASSWGGGVQETQYF,TGTGCCAGCAGCTGGGGGGGCGGGGTACAGGAGACCCAGTACTTC
-,TRBD2,TRBJ2-3,TRBV6-2/TRBV6-3,CASSYLTSGSTDTQYF,TGTGCCAGCAGTTACCTGACTAGCGGTAGCACAGATACGCAGTATTTT
many,-,TRBJ2-2,TRBV11-3,CASSSHPGELFF,TGTGCCAGCAGCTCACACCCGGGTGAGCTGTTTTTT
few,-,TRBJ2-5,TRBV28,CASSLGSLGSYQETQYF,TGTGCCAGCAGTTTAGGGTCCTTAGGCTCGTACCAAGAGACCCAGTACTTC
-,-,TRBJ2-3,TRBV14,CASSQEGGDVLAQYF,TGTGCCAGCAGCCAAGAAGGGGGGGACGTTTTGGCGCAGTATTTT
-,-,TRBJ2-5,TRBV18,CASSPPNSWKETQYF,TGTGCCAGCTCACCACCGAACTCGTGGAAAGAGACCCAGTACTTC
-,-,TRBJ1-2,TRBV7-9,CASSFAGTVYGYTF,TGTGCCAGCAGCTTCGCCGGGACGGTCTATGGCTACACCTTC
-,-,TRBJ2-5,TRBV12-3/TRBV12-4,CASKAYQETQYF,TGTGCCAGCAAAGCGTACCAAGAGACCCAGTACTTC
-,TRBD2,TRBJ2-1,TRBV14,CASSSLGASGGPGTFF,TGTGCCAGCAGCTCCTTAGGGGCTAGCGGGGGACCGGGTACGTTCTTC
few,TRBD2,TRBJ2-7,TRBV7-9,CASSLTLAGGPGEQYF,TGTGCCAGCAGCTTGACACTAGCGGGGGGGCCGGGCGAGCAGTACTTC
few,-,TRBJ2-1,TRBV20-1,CSAGSDRNSYNEQFF,TGCAGTGCTGGGTCGGACAGAAACTCCTACAATGAGCAGTTCTTC
few,-,TRBJ2-3,TRBV29-1,CSVETTQRSDTQYF,TGCAGCGTTGAAACTACGCAGAGGTCAGATACGCAGTATTTT
-,-,TRBJ2-3,TRBV7-9,CASSGRGQRGLSTDTQYF,TGTGCCAGCAGCGGCCGGGGCCAACGGGGTCTTAGCACAGATACGCAGTATTTT
many,TRBD1,TRBJ2-5,TRBV7-6,CASSLAAGTGETQYF,TGTGCCAGCAGCTTAGCGGCAGGGACAGGGGAGACCCAGTACTTC
few,TRBD2,TRBJ2-3,TRBV4-2,CASSQEPRGGGDTQYF,TGTGCCAGCAGCCAAGAGCCGCGGGGGGGTGGGGATACGCAGTATTTT
many,-,TRBJ2-7,TRBV6-1,CASSAVSDLGDYEQYF,TGTGCCAGCAGTGCCGTCAGTGACCTGGGGGACTACGAGCAGTACTTC
many,-,TRBJ2-1,TRBV4-3,CASSSAGGLNNEQFF,TGCGCCAGCAGTTCGGCAGGGGGGTTGAACAATGAGCAGTTCTTC
-,-,TRBJ1-1,TRBV20-1,CSARWGDTEAFF,TGCAGTGCTAGGTGGGGAGACACTGAAGCTTTCTTT
-,TRBD1,TRBJ1-2,TRBV7-9,CASSPSRDRLLGYTF,TGTGCCAGCAGCCCAAGCCGGGACAGACTCCTCGGCTACACCTTC
few,-,TRBJ1-1,TRBV28,CASTLQGYTEAFF,TGTGCCAGCACCCTTCAGGGATACACTGAAGCTTTCTTT
few,-,TRBJ2-2,TRBV6-1,CASSHRGGRNTGELFF,TGTGCCAGCAGTCATAGGGGCGGCAGAAACACCGGGGAGCTGTTTTTT
-,-,TRBJ2-1,TRBV6-5,CASRQLINFNEQFF,TGTGCCAGCAGACAGTTGATAAATTTCAATGAGCAGTTCTTC
-,TRBD2,TRBJ2-1,TRBV7-3,CASSFVAGAYNEQFF,TGTGCCAGCAGCTTCGTAGCGGGCGCCTACAATGAGCAGTTCTTC
-,-,TRBJ2-5,TRBV29-1,CSVEDRGARETQYF,TGCAGCGTTGAAGATCGCGGGGCCCGAGAGACCCAGTACTTC
many,TRBD1,TRBJ2-5,TRBV10-3,CAISQGTGGIETQYF,TGTGCCATCAGTCAGGGGACAGGGGGCATTGAGACCCAGTACTTC
-,-,TRBJ1-3,TRBV4-3,CASSPSFGNTIYF,TGCGCCAGCAGCCCCTCGTTTGGAAACACCATATATTTT
few,-,TRBJ2-1,TRBV2,CAISRSPPNNEQFF,TGTGCCATCTCAAGATCTCCCCCAAACAATGAGCAGTTCTTC
-,TRBD1,TRBJ2-7,TRBV7-9,CASSKIVSGTDYGYEQYF,TGTGCCAGCAGCAAGATAGTTTCCGGGACAGATTACGGCTACGAGCAGTACTTC
-,-,TRBJ2-3,TRBV6-2/TRBV6-3,CASSDPWIGTTDTQYF,TGTGCCAGCAGTGACCCTTGGATCGGTACCACAGATACGCAGTATTTT
-,TRBD2,TRBJ2-1,TRBV5-4,CASSLGLAGDPGFYNEQFF,TGTGCCAGCAGCTTGGGCCTAGCGGGGGACCCAGGCTTCTACAATGAGCAGTTCTTC